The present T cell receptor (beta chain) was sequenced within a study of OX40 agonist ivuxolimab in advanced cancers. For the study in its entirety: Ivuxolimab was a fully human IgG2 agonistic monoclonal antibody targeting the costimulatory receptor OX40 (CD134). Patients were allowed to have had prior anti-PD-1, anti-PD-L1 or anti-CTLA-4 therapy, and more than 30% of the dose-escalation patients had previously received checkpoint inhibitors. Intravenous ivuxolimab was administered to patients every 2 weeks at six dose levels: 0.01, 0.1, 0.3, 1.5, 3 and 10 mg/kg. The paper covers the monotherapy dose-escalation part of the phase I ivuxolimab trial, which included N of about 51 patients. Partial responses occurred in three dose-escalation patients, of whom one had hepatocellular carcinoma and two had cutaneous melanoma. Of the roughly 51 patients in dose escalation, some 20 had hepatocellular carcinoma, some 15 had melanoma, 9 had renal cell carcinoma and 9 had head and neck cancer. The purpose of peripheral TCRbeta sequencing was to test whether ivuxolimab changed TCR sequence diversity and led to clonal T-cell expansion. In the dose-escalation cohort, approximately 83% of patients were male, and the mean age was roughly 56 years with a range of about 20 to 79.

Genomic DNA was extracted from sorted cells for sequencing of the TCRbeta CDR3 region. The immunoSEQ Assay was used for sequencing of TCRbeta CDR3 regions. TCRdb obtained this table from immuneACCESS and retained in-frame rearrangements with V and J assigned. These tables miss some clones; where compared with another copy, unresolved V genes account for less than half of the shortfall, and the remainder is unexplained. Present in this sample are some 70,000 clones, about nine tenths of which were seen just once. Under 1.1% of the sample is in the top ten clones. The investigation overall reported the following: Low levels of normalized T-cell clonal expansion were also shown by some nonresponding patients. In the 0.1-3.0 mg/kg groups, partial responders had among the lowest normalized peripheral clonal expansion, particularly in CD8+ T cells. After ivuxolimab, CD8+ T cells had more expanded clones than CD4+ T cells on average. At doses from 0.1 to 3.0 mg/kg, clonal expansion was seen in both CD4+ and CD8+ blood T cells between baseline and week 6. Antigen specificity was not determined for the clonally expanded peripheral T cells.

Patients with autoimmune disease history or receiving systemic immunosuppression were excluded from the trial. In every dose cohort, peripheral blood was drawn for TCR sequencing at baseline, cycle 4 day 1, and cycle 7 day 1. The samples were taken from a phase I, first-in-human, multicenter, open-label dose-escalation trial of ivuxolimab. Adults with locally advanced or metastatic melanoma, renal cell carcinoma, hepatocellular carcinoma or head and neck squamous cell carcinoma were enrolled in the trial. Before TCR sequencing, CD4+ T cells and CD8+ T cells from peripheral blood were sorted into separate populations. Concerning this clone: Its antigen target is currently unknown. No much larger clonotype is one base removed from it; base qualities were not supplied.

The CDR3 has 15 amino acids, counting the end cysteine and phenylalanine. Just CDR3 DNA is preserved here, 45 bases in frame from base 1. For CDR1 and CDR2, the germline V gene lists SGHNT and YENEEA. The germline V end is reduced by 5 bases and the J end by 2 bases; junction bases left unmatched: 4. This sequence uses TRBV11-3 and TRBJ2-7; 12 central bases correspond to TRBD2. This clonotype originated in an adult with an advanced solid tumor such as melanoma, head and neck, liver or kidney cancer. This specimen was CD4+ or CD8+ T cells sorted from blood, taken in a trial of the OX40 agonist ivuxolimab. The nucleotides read TGTGCCAGCAGCGAACTAGCGGGGGGTCCCTACGAGCAGTACTTC. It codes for CASSELAGGPYEQYF.